This entry concerns a single T cell receptor (beta chain). Its specificity is not known. TRB cDNA was prepared as libraries by UMI-labeled 5' RACE. With the 5' RACE reads reprocessed, TCRdb shows one record per CDR3 protein and no DNA. The sample has fewer than 90,000 distinct CDR3 sequences. This sample is part of a study of CXCR3-negative and CXCR3-positive naive CD8 T cells. Study details: For each library, about 1.5 +/- 0.3 million TRB reads were obtained, some 130 million in total. Notes on the study in general: CXCR3-positive naive cells carried more hydrophobic TRB CDR3s than CXCR3-negative ones. Researchers reported similar TRBV-TRBJ usage in naive CXCR3-negative and CXCR3-positive cells, though memory differed. Diversity in memory CD8+ cells fell much lower than the comparably high levels seen in both naive subsets.

The CDR3 is 16 residues long. Germline values: CDR1 SGDLS, CDR2 YYNGEE. The receptor was derived from a human donor in good health. Some clones in this sample may be carry-over from other donors' samples. Sequences were obtained from naive CXCR3+ CD8+ T cells from blood. Stated subset: CD45RO-CCR7+CD27+CD95- naive CD8+ T cells expressing CXCR3 (TNR3+). The rearrangement links TRBV9 to TRBJ2-7; TCRdb lists TRBD1, though no DNA is available to test this call. The CDR3 region is CASSPRSSTGAYEQYF.